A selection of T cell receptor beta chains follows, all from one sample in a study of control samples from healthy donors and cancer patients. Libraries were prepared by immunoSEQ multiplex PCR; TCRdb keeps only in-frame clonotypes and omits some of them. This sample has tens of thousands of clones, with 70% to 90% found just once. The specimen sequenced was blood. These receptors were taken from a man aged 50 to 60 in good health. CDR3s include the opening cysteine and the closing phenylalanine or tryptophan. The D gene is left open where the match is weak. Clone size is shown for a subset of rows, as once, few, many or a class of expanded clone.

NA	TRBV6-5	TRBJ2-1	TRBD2	CASSLTSGNYNEQFF	TGTGCCAGCAGTTTGACTAGCGGCAACTACAATGAGCAGTTCTTC
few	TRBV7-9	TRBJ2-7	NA	CASSLAGGLTYEQYF	TGTGCCAGCAGCTTAGCGGGGGGACTGACCTACGAGCAGTACTTC
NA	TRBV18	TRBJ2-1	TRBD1	CASSPPSGGNYNEQFF	TGTGCCAGCTCACCACCGTCAGGGGGCAATTACAATGAGCAGTTCTTC
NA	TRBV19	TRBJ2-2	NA	CASSWRNTGELFF	TGTGCCAGTAGTTGGAGGAACACCGGGGAGCTGTTTTTT
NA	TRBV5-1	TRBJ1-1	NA	CASSIGQSGGVAFF	TGCGCCAGCAGCATCGGACAGTCCGGAGGCGTCGCTTTCTTT
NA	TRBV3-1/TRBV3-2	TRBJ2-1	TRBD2	CASSHTPKTSGRGFGNEQFF	TGTGCCAGCAGCCACACTCCCAAGACTAGCGGGAGAGGTTTTGGAAATGAGCAGTTCTTC
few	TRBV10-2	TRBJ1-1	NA	CASRWNMDTEAFF	TGCGCCAGCAGATGGAATATGGACACTGAAGCTTTCTTT
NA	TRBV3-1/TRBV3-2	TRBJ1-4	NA	CASSQVKGQKLFF	TGTGCCAGCAGCCAAGTAAAGGGACAAAAACTGTTTTTT
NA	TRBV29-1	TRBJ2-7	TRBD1	CSVEQGAYEQYF	TGCAGCGTTGAGCAGGGGGCCTACGAGCAGTACTTC
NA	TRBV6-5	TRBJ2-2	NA	CASRGLPSGELFF	TGTGCCAGCAGGGGACTTCCGTCCGGGGAGCTGTTTTTT
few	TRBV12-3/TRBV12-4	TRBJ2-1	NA	CASSLSSYNEQFF	TGTGCCAGCAGTCTGTCGAGTTACAATGAGCAGTTCTTC
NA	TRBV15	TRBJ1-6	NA	CATSRVRGNYNSPLHF	TGTGCCACCAGCAGAGTCAGGGGTAACTATAATTCACCCCTCCACTTT
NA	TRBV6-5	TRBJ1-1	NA	CASSYTPDYTEAFF	TGTGCCAGCAGTTACACGCCTGACTACACTGAAGCTTTCTTT
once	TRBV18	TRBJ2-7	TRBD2	CASSPPGLAGPYEQYF	TGTGCCAGCTCACCACCGGGACTAGCGGGGCCCTACGAGCAGTACTTC
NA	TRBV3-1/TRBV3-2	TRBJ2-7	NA	CASSQVGGAPGYEQYF	TGTGCCAGCAGCCAAGTTGGAGGGGCCCCCGGGTACGAGCAGTACTTC
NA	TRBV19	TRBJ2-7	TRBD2	CASSIYPGTSAYEQYF	TGTGCCAGTAGTATCTATCCCGGGACTAGTGCCTACGAGCAGTACTTC
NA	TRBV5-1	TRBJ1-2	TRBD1	CASRPGTANGYTF	TGCGCCAGCAGACCCGGGACAGCAAATGGCTACACCTTC
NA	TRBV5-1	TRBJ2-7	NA	CASSLARGGGYEQYF	TGCGCCAGCAGCTTGGCGCGCGGGGGCGGGTACGAGCAGTACTTC
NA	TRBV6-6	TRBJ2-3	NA	CASSPWGDTQYF	TGTGCCAGCAGCCCTTGGGGGGATACGCAGTATTTT
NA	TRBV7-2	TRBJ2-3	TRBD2	CASSPRVAGVSDTQYF	TGTGCCAGCAGCCCCCGGGTAGCGGGAGTGTCAGATACGCAGTATTTT
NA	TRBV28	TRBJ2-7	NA	CASSTRWYEQYF	TGTGCCAGCAGCACCCGCTGGTACGAGCAGTACTTC
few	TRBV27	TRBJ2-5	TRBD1	CASSLTSARGLRETQYF	TGTGCCAGCAGTTTAACAAGCGCGAGGGGGCTGCGAGAGACCCAGTACTTC
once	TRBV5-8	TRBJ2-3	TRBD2	CASSPPGLAGTDTQYF	TGTGCCAGCAGCCCGCCGGGACTAGCGGGGACAGATACGCAGTATTTT
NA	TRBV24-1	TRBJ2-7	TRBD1	CATSDPGQGAYEQYF	TGTGCCACCAGTGACCCGGGACAGGGGGCATACGAGCAGTACTTC
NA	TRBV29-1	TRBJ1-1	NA	CSVLTLEAFF	TGCAGCGTGCTGACCCTTGAAGCTTTCTTT
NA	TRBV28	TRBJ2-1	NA	CASAKWSYNEQFF	TGTGCCAGCGCAAAATGGTCCTACAATGAGCAGTTCTTC
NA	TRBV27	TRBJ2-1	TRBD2	CASSTHTSGRTNEQFF	TGTGCCAGCAGTACACATACTAGCGGGAGGACGAATGAGCAGTTCTTC